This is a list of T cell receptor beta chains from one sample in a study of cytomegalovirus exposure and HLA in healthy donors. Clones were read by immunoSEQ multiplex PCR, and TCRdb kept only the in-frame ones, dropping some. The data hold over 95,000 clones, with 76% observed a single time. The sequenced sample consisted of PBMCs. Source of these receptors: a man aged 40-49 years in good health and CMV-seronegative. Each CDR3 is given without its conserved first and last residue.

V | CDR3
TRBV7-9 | ASSLGFWGPQNNEKLF
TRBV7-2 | ASSSAWISGDTQY
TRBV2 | ASSGSDNEQF
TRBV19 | ASSTQTGINQPQH
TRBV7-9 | ASSLDLRKTQY
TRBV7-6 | ASSLGGRETQY
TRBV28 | ASEGSSYEQY
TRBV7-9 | ASSLGAYEQY
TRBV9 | ASSPSKNEQF
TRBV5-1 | ASNPGGGLSTDTQY
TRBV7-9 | ASSHREGYT
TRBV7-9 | SSSSRNRGLNTEAF
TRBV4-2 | ASSQEQGPYEQY
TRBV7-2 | ASSSGSLETQY
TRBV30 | AWNYIQNTIY